The 18 T cell receptor beta chains below all came from one sample that was sequenced in a study of blood T cell repertoires in COVID-19. This table comes from immunoSEQ multiplex PCR, and its TCRdb copy is limited to in-frame clones, with some not included. The sample consists of roughly 100,000 clones, 70% to 90% of them appearing once. Sequenced: peripheral blood. The receptors here all came from a woman of 80 years or more with acute or convalescent COVID-19.

The chain links TRBV4-1 to TRBJ2-7; tentative D call: TRBD1 (6 bases). V lost 0 bases and J 7 bases, leaving 16 bases between the germline ends. Germline values: CDR1 MGHRA, CDR2 YSYEKL. This CDR3 is 15 amino acids long. The CDR3 DNA follows: TGCGCCAGCAGCCAAGATTTAACAGGGCCCGGGGAGCAGTACTTC. As protein: CASSQDLTGPGEQYF.

V and J are TRBV7-3 and TRBJ2-5; TRBD1 matches at 12 bases. This CDR3 region has 17 residues. Trimming took 2 bases from V and 5 from J; bases not matched to a gene: 9. Per the germline V gene, CDR1 is SGHTA and CDR2 is FQGTGA. The CDR3: CASSLQGTGGNRETQYF. In DNA form, the CDR3 reads TGTGCCAGCAGCTTACAAGGGACAGGGGGCAATCGGGAGACCCAGTACTTC.

V usage is TRBV5-1 and J usage is TRBJ1-2, with D uncertain. Deletions cut 2 bases from V and 5 bases from J, with 19 bases between. Germline V CDR1 and CDR2: SGHRS, YFSETQ. The CDR3 length is 16 residues. The CDR3 nucleotides read TGCGCCAGCAGCTTAGGAGGCACCGTCCAACAATATGGCTACACCTTC. Translated: CASSLGGTVQQYGYTF.

This clone was observed once. The chain links TRBV5-1 to TRBJ2-7, with D tentatively TRBD1 (6 bases). The CDR3 is made up of 15 amino acids. CDR1 and CDR2 (germline): SGHRS, YFSETQ. The V gene lost 4 bases and the J gene lost 3 bases, with 17 bases spanning the gap. The CDR3 region is CASSPRTRGHYEQYF. The CDR3 coding sequence is TGCGCCAGCAGCCCCCGGACAAGGGGACACTACGAGCAGTACTTC.

The chain uses TRBV24-1 and TRBJ1-5; 10 positions agree with TRBD1. V gave up 3 bases and J gave up 4 bases; unmatched junction bases: 2. CDR3 size: 15 residues. CDR1 and CDR2 from the germline V gene are KGHDR and SFDVKD. In nucleotides, the CDR3 is TGTGCCACCAGTGATGCGGGACAGGGGAATCAGCCCCAGCATTTT. It encodes CATSDAGQGNQPQHF.

The V call is TRBV29-1, the J call TRBJ1-2; the D gene is possibly TRBD1 (5 bases). Trimming removed 3 bases at V and 2 bases at J, with 10 bases between. The CDR3 length is 13 residues. Germline V gene data show CDR1 as SQVTM and CDR2 as ANQGSEA. The CDR3 DNA is TGCAGCGTTGAGGGCAGGGTGAACTATGGCTACACCTTC. It is translated as CSVEGRVNYGYTF.

V usage is TRBV30 and J usage is TRBJ2-2; D might be TRBD1 (5 bases). The CDR3 sequence is 14 residues long. Trimming removed 5 bases from V and 2 bases from J, with 12 bases in between. Germline V gives CDR1 GTSNPN, CDR2 SVGIG (reference sequence). CDR3 in DNA: TGTGCCTGGCAAGGGGCAGGAAACACCGGGGAGCTGTTTTTT. Residues: CAWQGAGNTGELFF.

This chain uses TRBV27 with TRBJ2-7, with a tentative D call TRBD1 (6 bases). Per germline, CDR1 MNHEY and CDR2 SMNVEV (reference sequence). The CDR3 is 13 residues long. V lost 2 bases to trimming and J lost 7 bases, with 12 bases between them. This chain's CDR3 is CASSLGQSGEQYF. The CDR3 DNA reads TGTGCCAGCAGTTTAGGACAGTCGGGTGAGCAGTACTTC.

This chain uses TRBV3-1 (or the pseudogene TRBV3-2) with TRBJ2-3; 11 bases fit TRBD2. The V segment lost 1 base and the J segment 7 bases; nucleotides outside the gene matches: 7. CDR3 length equals 16 residues. Germline V gene sequence: CDR1 LGHDT, CDR2 YNNKEL (reference sequence). The CDR3: CASSQGLSGGANTQYF. In DNA form, the CDR3 reads TGTGCCAGCAGCCAAGGCCTTAGCGGGGGGGCCAATACGCAGTATTTT.

This sequence joins TRBV24-1 and TRBJ2-7; 10 nucleotides match TRBD1. This CDR3 is 17 amino acids long. Germline V gene sequence: CDR1 KGHDR, CDR2 SFDVKD. V dropped 3 bases and J dropped 6; count of bases not matched to a gene: 13. In DNA form, the CDR3 reads TGTGCCACCAGTGATCCCCTTGGGGACAGGGGAAGGGGCGAGCAGTACTTC. It is translated as CATSDPLGDRGRGEQYF.

CDR3 DNA sequence: TGCGCCAGCAGCTTGATCCTAGCGGGGGGGCGCTCCTACAATGAGCAGTTCTTC. Protein sequence: CASSLILAGGRSYNEQFF. V gene TRBV5-1 combines with J gene TRBJ2-1; TRBD2 aligns across 12 bases. The CDR3 is 18 amino acids. V dropped 1 base and J dropped 0; count of bases not matched to a gene: 5. In germline, CDR1 is SGHRS, CDR2 YFSETQ.

This clone showed up just a few times. The rearrangement links TRBV7-6 to TRBJ1-4; 10 bases are shared with TRBD1. CDR3 length: 14 amino acids. J was trimmed by 8 bases and V by 6 bases; bases with no gene match: 6. The germline V gene encodes CDR1 SGHVS and CDR2 FNYEAQ. The CDR3 DNA reads TGTGCCAGCAGACGACAGGGGGCGCGGGAAAAACTGTTTTTT. Amino acid sequence: CASRRQGAREKLFF.

The chain couples TRBV20-1 to TRBJ1-6, with 7 positions matching TRBD1. The CDR3 covers 15 residues. The germline V gene has CDR1 DFQATT and CDR2 SNEGSKA (reference sequence). The V segment lost 3 bases and the J segment 9 bases; nucleotides outside the gene matches: 11. The DNA for the CDR3 is TGCAGTGCTAGTATAGGCGGGACAGAGCTTTCACCCCTCCACTTT. As protein: CSASIGGTELSPLHF.

V and J are TRBV7-6 and TRBJ2-7; TRBD1 agrees at 7 bases. The trim removed 5 bases at V and 0 bases at J, leaving 7 bases unmatched. The CDR3 extends over 15 amino acids. CDR1 and CDR2 (germline): SGHVS, FNYEAQ. For the CDR3, the DNA is TGTGCCAGCAGCGCCCGGGACAGCCCCTCCTACGAGCAGTACTTC. Its translation: CASSARDSPSYEQYF.

V usage is TRBV7-6 and J usage is TRBJ2-1, with 8 bases fitting TRBD1. Germline V gene lookup returns CDR1 SGHVS and CDR2 FNYEAQ. With V trimmed by 1 base and J by 5 bases, 4 bases remained unmatched. This CDR3 has 15 residues. The CDR3 DNA reads TGTGCCAGCAGCTTAGGGGACAGGCGTGACAATGAGCAGTTCTTC. Protein sequence: CASSLGDRRDNEQFF.

The chain links TRBV5-1 to TRBJ1-2; TRBD1 aligns across 9 bases. Germline lookup yields CDR1 SGHRS and CDR2 YFSETQ. This CDR3 is 17 amino acids long. The V and J ends lost 1 base and 5 bases, in that order; junction bases with no gene match: 12. CDR3 bases: TGCGCCAGCAGCTTGACCAGCCAGTACGGGACAGGGTATGGCTACACCTTC. Translation: CASSLTSQYGTGYGYTF.

This clone has a handful of counts. This chain connects TRBV4-1 to TRBJ2-1; 9 bases align to TRBD1. The junction had 7 bases not matched to a gene; V was cut back by 0 bases and J by 7 bases. Germline V gene data show CDR1 as MGHRA and CDR2 as YSYEKL. CDR3 length equals 16 residues. The CDR3 DNA follows: TGCGCCAGCAGCCAAGATAGGGGACAGGGAGTTAATGAGCAGTTCTTC. As protein: CASSQDRGQGVNEQFF.

The rearrangement links TRBV2 to TRBJ2-1; tentative D call: TRBD1 (6 bases). Looked up from germline, CDR1 is SNHLY and CDR2 is FYNNEI. Trimming removed 6 bases from V and 12 bases from J, with 21 bases in between. There are 14 residues in the CDR3. The CDR3 nucleotides are TGTGCCAGCAGCCCCCGGGCAGGAGGACAGTCGCAGTTCTTC. Its translation is CASSPRAGGQSQFF.